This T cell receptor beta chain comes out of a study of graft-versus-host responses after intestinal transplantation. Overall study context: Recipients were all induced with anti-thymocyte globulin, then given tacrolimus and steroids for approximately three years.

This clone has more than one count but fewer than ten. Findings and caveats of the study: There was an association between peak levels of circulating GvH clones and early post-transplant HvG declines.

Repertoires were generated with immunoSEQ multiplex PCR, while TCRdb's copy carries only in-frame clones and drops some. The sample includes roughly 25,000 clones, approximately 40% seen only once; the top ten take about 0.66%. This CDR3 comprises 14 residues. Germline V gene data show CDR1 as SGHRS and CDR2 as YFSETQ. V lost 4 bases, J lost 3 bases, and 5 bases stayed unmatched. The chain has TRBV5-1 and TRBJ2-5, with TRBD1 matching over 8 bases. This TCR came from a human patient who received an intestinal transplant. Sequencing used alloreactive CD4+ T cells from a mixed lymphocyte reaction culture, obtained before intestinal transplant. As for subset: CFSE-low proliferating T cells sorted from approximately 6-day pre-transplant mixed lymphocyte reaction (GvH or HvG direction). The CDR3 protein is CASSRQGWEETQYF. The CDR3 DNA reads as TGCGCCAGCAGCCGACAGGGGTGGGAAGAGACCCAGTACTTC.